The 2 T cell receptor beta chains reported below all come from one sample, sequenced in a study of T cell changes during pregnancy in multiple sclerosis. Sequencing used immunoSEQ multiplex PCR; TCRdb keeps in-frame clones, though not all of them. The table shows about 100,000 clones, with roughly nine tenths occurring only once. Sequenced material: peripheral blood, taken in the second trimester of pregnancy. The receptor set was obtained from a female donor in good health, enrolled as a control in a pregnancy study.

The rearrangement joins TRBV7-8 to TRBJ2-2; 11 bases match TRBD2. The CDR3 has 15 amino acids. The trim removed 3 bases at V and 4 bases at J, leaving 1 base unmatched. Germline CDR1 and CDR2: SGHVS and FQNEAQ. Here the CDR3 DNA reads TGTGCCAGCAGCTTTGGGACTAGCGGCACCGGGGAGCTGTTTTTT. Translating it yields CASSFGTSGTGELFF.

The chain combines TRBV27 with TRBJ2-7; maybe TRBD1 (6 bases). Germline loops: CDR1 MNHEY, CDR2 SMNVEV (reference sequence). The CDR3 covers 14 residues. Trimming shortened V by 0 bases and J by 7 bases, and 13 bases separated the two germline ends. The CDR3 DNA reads TGTGCCAGCAGTTTATCGGAAGGGACACCTGAGCAGTACTTC. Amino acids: CASSLSEGTPEQYF.